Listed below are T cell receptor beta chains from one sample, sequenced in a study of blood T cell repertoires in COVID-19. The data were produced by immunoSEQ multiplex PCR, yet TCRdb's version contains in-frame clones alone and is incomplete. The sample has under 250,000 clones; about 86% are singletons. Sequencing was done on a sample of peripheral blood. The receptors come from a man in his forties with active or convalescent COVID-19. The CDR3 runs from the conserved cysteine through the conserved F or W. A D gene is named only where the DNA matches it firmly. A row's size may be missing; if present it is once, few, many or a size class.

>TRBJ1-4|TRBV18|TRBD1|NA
TGTGCCAGCTCACCTTATTATGGACAGGGGGATGAAAAACTGTTTTTT
CASSPYYGQGDEKLFF
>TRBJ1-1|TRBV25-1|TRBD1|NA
TGTGCCAGCAGGAGACAGGGAGAGAACACTGAAGCTTTCTTT
CASRRQGENTEAFF
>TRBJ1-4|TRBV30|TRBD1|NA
TGTGCCTGGAGTAGACAGGGTGGAACTGAAAAACTGTTTTTT
CAWSRQGGTEKLFF
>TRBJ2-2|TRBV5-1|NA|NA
TGCGCCAGCAGCTCGCGGACAGAAAACACCGGGGAGCTGTTTTTT
CASSSRTENTGELFF
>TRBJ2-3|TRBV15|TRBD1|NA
TGTGCCACCAGCGCGGGACAGGGGATTCGCACAGATACGCAGTATTTT
CATSAGQGIRTDTQYF
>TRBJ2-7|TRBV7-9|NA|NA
TGTGCCAGCAGCCAACAGGCTTTGTCCTACGAGCAGTACTTC
CASSQQALSYEQYF
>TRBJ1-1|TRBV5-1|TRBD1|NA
TGCGCCAGCAGCTATGGGACAGGGTATACTGAAGCTTTCTTT
CASSYGTGYTEAFF
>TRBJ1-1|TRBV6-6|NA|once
TGTGCCAGCAGTCCCCCAAAGAACACTGAAGCTTTCTTT
CASSPPKNTEAFF
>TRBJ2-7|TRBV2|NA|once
TGTGCCAGCAGTGAAGGGGGCAGGGAAAGCGAGCAGTACTTC
CASSEGGRESEQYF
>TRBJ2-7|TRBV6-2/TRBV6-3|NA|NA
TGTGCCAGCAGTTATAACCCGGCCTACGAGCAGTACTTC
CASSYNPAYEQYF
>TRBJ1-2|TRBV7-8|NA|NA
TGTGCCAGCAGCGCCCGGGACATGGCGTATGGCTACACCTTC
CASSARDMAYGYTF
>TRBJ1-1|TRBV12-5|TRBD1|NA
TGTGCTAGTGGTTCAGGACAGGGCTCCTCTGAAGCTTTCTTT
CASGSGQGSSEAFF
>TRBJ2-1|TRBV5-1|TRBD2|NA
TGCGCCAGCAGCTTAAACCCGACTAGCCCCAATGAGCAGTTCTTC
CASSLNPTSPNEQFF
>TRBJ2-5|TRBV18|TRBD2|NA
TGTGCCAGCTCACCAGAGGCGGGGGAACAAGAGACCCAGTACTTC
CASSPEAGEQETQYF
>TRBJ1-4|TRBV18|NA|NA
TGTGCCAGCTCACCACGACAGACTAATGAAAAACTGTTTTTT
CASSPRQTNEKLFF
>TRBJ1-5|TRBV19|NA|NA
TGTGCCAGTAGTATTCAGGGTAATACCAATCAGCCCCAGCATTTT
CASSIQGNTNQPQHF
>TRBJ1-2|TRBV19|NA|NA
TGTGCCAGTACTCAGCAATCAGGCCTCACCTATGGCTACACCTTC
CASTQQSGLTYGYTF
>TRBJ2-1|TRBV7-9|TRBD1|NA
TGTGCCGGGACAGGGGGCAATGAGCAGTTCTTC
CAGTGGNEQFF
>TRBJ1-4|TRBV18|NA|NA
TGTGCCAGCTCACTGGACAGAGCAACTAATGAAAAACTGTTTTTT
CASSLDRATNEKLFF
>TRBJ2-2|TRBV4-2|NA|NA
TGTGCCAGCAGCCGGAGACTGGAGGAGAACACCGGGGAGCTGTTTTTT
CASSRRLEENTGELFF
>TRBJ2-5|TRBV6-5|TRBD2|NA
TGTGCCAGCACGGGGGGGCGAGAGACCCAGTACTTC
CASTGGRETQYF
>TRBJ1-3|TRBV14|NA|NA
TGTGCCAGCAGCCTTACCAGGGGAAGGGGAAACACCATATATTTT
CASSLTRGRGNTIYF
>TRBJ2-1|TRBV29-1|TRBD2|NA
TGCAGCGCCGAACGGACTAGCGGGAGTGGGGAGCAGTTCTTC
CSAERTSGSGEQFF
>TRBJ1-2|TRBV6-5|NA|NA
TGTGCCAGCAGTTACGCCAAAACAGGGACCTATGGCTACACCTTC
CASSYAKTGTYGYTF
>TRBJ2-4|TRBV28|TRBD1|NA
TGTGCCAGCAGTTTCTGGGACAGGGGGACTTCAGCCAAAAACATTCAGTACTTC
CASSFWDRGTSAKNIQYF
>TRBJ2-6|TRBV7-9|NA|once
TGTGCCAGCAGCTTTCTAGTGACTGGGGCCAACGTCCTGACTTTC
CASSFLVTGANVLTF
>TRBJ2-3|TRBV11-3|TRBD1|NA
TGTGCCAGCAGCTTAGAAGGGGGCTCCACAGATACGCAGTATTTT
CASSLEGGSTDTQYF
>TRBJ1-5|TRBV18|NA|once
TGTGCCAGCTCACCAATGGGCAATAGCAATCAGCCCCAGCATTTT
CASSPMGNSNQPQHF
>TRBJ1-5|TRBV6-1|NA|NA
TGTGCCAGCCTCAGGCAGGGAATTCATCAGCCCCAGCATTTT
CASLRQGIHQPQHF
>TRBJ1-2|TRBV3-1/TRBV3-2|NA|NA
TGTGCCAGCAGCCAATGGGTCGGGAGCAAGAACTATGGCTACACCTTC
CASSQWVGSKNYGYTF
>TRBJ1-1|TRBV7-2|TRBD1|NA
TGTGCCAGCAGCCCAGACAGGGGAAACACTGAAGCTTTCTTT
CASSPDRGNTEAFF
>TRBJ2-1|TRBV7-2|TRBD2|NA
TGTGCCAGCAGCTTAGCTGAGGGCGGGGGGATGTTCTACAATGAGCAGTTCTTC
CASSLAEGGGMFYNEQFF
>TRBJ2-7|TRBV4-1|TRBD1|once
TGCGCCAGCAGCCCCGGACAGGGTGCCTACGAGCAGTACTTC
CASSPGQGAYEQYF